This T cell receptor (beta chain) stems from a study of monozygotic twins with inflammatory bowel disease. Germline loops: CDR1 SGHDN, CDR2 FVKESK. The CDR3 length is 13 residues. Study-wide findings and caveats: Different subtypes (of T cells) could not be told apart from one another.

Per-sample cDNA came from eight separate reactions. UMIs that included a 6-nucleotide sample barcode were added by template switching, which took place during cDNA synthesis. TCRdb re-called the 5' RACE reads, yielding one record per CDR3 amino acid sequence without DNA. The sample table sets out over 110,000 distinct CDR3 sequences. Concerning this clonotype itself: Its antigen is undetermined.

No T cells were sorted before total RNA was taken from whole blood. This chain links TRBV14 with TRBJ1-1; TCRdb's D call of TRBD1 is untestable without DNA. The sample taken for sequencing was blood. The source of this sequence is a human donor with ulcerative colitis or Crohn's disease, or a healthy co-twin of an affected twin (not recorded which). The CDR3 is CASSQVNRGKAFF.